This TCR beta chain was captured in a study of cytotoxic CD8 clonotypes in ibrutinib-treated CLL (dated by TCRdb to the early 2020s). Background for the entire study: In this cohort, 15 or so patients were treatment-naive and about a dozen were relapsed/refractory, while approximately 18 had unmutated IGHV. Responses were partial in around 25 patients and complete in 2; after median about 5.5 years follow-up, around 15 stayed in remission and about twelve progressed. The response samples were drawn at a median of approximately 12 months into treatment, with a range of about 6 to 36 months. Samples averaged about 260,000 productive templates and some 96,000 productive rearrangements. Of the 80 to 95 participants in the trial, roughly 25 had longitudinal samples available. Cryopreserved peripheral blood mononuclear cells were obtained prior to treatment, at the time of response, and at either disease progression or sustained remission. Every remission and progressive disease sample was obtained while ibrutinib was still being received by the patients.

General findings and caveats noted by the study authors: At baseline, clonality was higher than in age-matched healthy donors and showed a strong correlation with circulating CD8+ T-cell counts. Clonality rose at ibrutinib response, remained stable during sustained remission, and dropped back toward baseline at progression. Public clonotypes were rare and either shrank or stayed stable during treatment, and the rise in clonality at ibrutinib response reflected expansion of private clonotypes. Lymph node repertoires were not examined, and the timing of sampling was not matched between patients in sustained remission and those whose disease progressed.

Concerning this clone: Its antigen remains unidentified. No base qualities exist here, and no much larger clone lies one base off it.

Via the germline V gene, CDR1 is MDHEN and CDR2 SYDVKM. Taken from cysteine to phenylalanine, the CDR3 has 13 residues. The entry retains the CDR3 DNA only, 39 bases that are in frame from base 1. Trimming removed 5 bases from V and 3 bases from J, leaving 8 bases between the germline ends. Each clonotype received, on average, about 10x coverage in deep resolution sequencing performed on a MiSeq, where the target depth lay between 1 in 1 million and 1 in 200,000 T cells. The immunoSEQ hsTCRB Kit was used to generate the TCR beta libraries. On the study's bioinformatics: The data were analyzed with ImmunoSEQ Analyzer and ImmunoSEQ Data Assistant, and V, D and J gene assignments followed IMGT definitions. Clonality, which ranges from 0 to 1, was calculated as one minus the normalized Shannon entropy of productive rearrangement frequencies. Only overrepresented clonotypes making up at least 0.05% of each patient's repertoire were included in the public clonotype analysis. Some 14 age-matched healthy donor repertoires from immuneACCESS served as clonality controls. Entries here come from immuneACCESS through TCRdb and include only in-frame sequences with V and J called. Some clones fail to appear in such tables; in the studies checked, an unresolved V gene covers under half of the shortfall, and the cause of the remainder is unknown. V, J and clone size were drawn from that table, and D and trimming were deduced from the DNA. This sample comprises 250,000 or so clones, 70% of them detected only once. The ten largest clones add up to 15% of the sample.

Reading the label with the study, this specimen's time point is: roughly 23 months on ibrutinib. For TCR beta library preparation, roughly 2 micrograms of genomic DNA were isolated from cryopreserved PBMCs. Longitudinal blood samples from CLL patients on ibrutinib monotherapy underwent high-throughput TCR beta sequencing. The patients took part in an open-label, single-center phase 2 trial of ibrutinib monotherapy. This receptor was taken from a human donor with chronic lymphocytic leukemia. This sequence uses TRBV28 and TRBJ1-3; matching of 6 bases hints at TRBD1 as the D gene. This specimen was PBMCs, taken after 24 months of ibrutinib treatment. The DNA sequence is TGTGCCAGCAGTCGGGACATTGGAAACACCATATATTTT. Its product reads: CASSRDIGNTIYF.